This passage covers 26 T cell receptor beta chains from one sample sequenced in a study of blood T cells in healthy people across ages. Combining a sample-barcoded 5' primer with a J-beta primer mix, a second PCR ran for about 6 to 11 cycles. TCRdb re-called the 5' RACE reads with MiXCR, one entry per CDR3 protein. This sample has about 930,000 distinct CDR3 sequences, with roughly 29% found just once. The same data also contributed to another study, on T cells of mothers and their children.

Sequencing was performed on blood. The receptors originated from a woman aged 40 to 50 in good health.

This clonotype has only a few counts. A much more abundant neighbour one base away suggests this may be a read error. The chain recombines TRBV12-3 or TRBV12-4 with TRBJ2-7; D unresolved. The CDR3 has 13 amino acids. Trimming took 6 bases from V and 4 from J, leaving 13 bases between them. This chain's CDR3 is CASSSRVRYEQYF. Here the CDR3 DNA reads TGTGCCAGCAGCTCCCGGGTCCGTTACGAGCAGTACTTC.

The rearrangement uses TRBV27 and TRBJ2-7, with 8 bases that match TRBD1. This CDR3 region has 15 residues. Looked up from germline, CDR1 is MNHEY and CDR2 is SMNVEV (reference sequence). The V segment lost 4 bases and the J segment 3 bases; nucleotides outside the gene matches: 8. In nucleotides, the CDR3 is TGTGCCAGCAGTTCGGTGGACAGGGTGGTCTACGAGCAGTACTTC. It is translated as CASSSVDRVVYEQYF.

The chain has TRBV7-2 and TRBJ2-4; no definite D call. The V gene lost 5 bases and the J gene lost 13 bases, with 15 bases spanning the gap. The CDR3 is made up of 12 amino acids. Germline V gene data show CDR1 as SGHTA and CDR2 as FQGNSA. The CDR3: CASSAYYNEQYF. Here the CDR3 DNA reads TGTGCCAGCAGCGCCTACTACAATGAGCAGTACTTC.

J is TRBJ2-2 and V is TRBV24-1; no reliable D call. CDR3 length: 15 amino acids. Per the germline V gene, CDR1 is KGHDR and CDR2 is SFDVKD. V shed 2 bases and J shed 7 bases, with 13 bases lying between them. CDR3 in amino acids: CATSDSAPRSGELFF. DNA of the CDR3: TGTGCCACCAGTGATTCGGCCCCAAGGAGCGGGGAGCTGTTTTTT.

This clonotype came up a few times. This rearrangement joins TRBV29-1 to TRBJ2-2, with 11 bases lining up with TRBD1. This CDR3 has 14 amino acids. J gave up 4 bases and V 4 bases, and 2 bases lay outside the gene matches. The germline CDR1 and CDR2 sequences are SQVTM and ANQGSEA. CDR3 sequence (DNA): TGCAGCGTTGGGGGGACAGGGGGCACCGGGGAGCTGTTTTTT. Its protein is CSVGGTGGTGELFF.

This rearrangement joins TRBV7-2 to TRBJ2-1; D perhaps matches TRBD1 (5 bases). There are 15 residues in the CDR3. V dropped 2 bases and J dropped 5 bases, with 13 bases sitting between them. Germline V gene lookup returns CDR1 SGHTA and CDR2 FQGNSA. CDR3 loop: CASSLRRTDNNEQFF. The CDR3 DNA sequence: TGTGCCAGCAGCTTAAGGCGGACGGACAACAATGAGCAGTTCTTC.

Concerning this clonotype: A much larger clone is a single base away; this may be a read error. The chain is built from TRBV7-2 and TRBJ2-3, with a possible D match to TRBD1 (5 bases). The CDR3 consists of 12 residues. The V end lost 7 bases, the J end lost 7 bases, and 12 bases lay between the germline ends. Germline-derived CDR1 and CDR2 are SGHTA and FQGNSA. CDR3 DNA sequence: TGTGCCAGCAACCTGGACACTTATACGCAGTATTTT. It specifies CASNLDTYTQYF.

The V call is TRBV18, the J call TRBJ2-5; TRBD1 matches at 7 bases. Germline CDR1 KGHSH, CDR2 LQKENI. CDR3 size: 17 residues. Trimming removed 3 bases from V and 2 bases from J; junction bases left unmatched: 12. CDR3 in amino acids: CASSPNTGTARQETQYF. Written as DNA, the CDR3 is TGTGCCAGCTCACCGAACACCGGGACAGCGAGACAAGAGACCCAGTACTTC.

This clonotype has a count of ten or more. The chain couples TRBV7-9 to TRBJ1-2; D gene unclear. The CDR3 consists of 12 residues. The V end lost 3 bases, the J end lost 2 bases, and 4 bases lay between the germline ends. Looked up from germline, CDR1 is SEHNR and CDR2 is FQNEAQ (reference sequence). The CDR3 loop reads CASSFDNYGYTF. The CDR3 nucleotides read TGTGCCAGCAGCTTCGACAACTATGGCTACACCTTC.

This clonotype was seen more than once but under ten times. The chain has TRBV5-1 and TRBJ2-7; no clear D gene. V gave up 0 bases and J gave up 2 bases, with 9 bases separating them. The CDR3 has 14 amino acids. Germline CDR1 is SGHRS and CDR2 is YFSETQ. The CDR3 protein is CASSLGVATYEQYF. DNA of the CDR3: TGCGCCAGCAGCTTGGGTGTCGCCACCTACGAGCAGTACTTC. Looking up the rest from reference TRBV5-1 and TRBJ2-7 gives the full variable domain: KAGVTQTPRYLIKTRGQQVTLSCSPISGHRSVSWYQQTPGQGLQFLFEYFSETQRNKGNFPGRFSGRQFSNSRSEMNVSTLELGDSALYLCASSLGVATYEQYFGPGTRLTVT.

J is TRBJ1-1 and V is TRBV30; D is possibly TRBD1 (6 bases). Per germline, CDR1 GTSNPN and CDR2 SVGIG (reference sequence). The germline V and J ends were trimmed by 0 bases and 1 base, with 12 bases remaining between them. CDR3 length: 15 residues. The CDR3 DNA follows: TGTGCCTGGAGTGTAACAGGGCTAACGAACACTGAAGCTTTCTTT. As protein: CAWSVTGLTNTEAFF.

This clonotype was seen a few times. This chain connects TRBV5-1 to TRBJ2-1, with 9 nucleotides matching TRBD1. The CDR3 covers 15 residues. The V gene's germline CDR1 is SGHRS and CDR2 YFSETQ. J gave up 4 bases and V 3 bases, and 5 bases lay outside the gene matches. For the CDR3, the DNA is TGCGCCAGCAGCTGGGGGACAGGGCGGTACAATGAGCAGTTCTTC. Amino acid sequence: CASSWGTGRYNEQFF.

The J gene is TRBJ2-5, the V gene TRBV12-3 or TRBV12-4; 9 bases match TRBD2. With 6 bases clipped from V and 7 bases from J, the junction kept 9 bases outside the gene matches. The length of the CDR3 is 14 residues. DNA for the CDR3: TGTGCCAGCAGGCCTAGCGGGGAGTCAGGGACCCAGTACTTC. Residues: CASRPSGESGTQYF.

At least ten counts were recorded for this clonotype. This sequence joins TRBV2 and TRBJ2-1, with 12 bases identical to TRBD2. J lost 8 bases, V lost 1 base, and 6 bases had no gene match. CDR3 length: 16 amino acids. CDR1 and CDR2 from the germline V gene are SNHLY and FYNNEI. The CDR3 region is CASSEVLAGGIYEQFF. The DNA of the CDR3 is TGTGCCAGCAGTGAAGTACTAGCGGGGGGTATTTATGAGCAGTTCTTC.

The genes are TRBV20-1 and TRBJ2-7, with 7 bases identical to TRBD1. Judging by the DNA end, TRBJ2-5 fits better; the J call may be wrong. The CDR3 is made up of 13 amino acids. The germline CDR1 and CDR2 sequences are DFQATT and SNEGSKA (reference sequence). The CDR3 region has the DNA TGCAGTGCTAGAGGACAGGGACAAGAGACCCAGTACTTC. It is translated as CSARGQGQETQYF.

V usage is TRBV7-6 and J usage is TRBJ2-4; TRBD2 aligns across 14 bases. The end of the DNA is better explained by TRBJ2-7, so the J call may be wrong. This CDR3 contains 15 residues. CDR1 and CDR2 (germline): SGHVS, FNYEAQ. CDR3 region: CASSSGLAGGGEQYF. CDR3 in DNA: TGTGCCAGCAGCTCCGGACTAGCGGGGGGAGGCGAGCAGTACTTC.

There are many counts of this clonotype. The chain couples TRBV28 to TRBJ1-2, with D perhaps matching TRBD1 (5 bases). CDR3 length: 13 residues. Germline CDR1 reads MDHEN; CDR2 reads SYDVKM. V was cut by 6 bases and J by 4 bases, with 12 bases left in between. The CDR3 is CASRLTQVYGYTF. The CDR3, as DNA: TGTGCCAGCAGGCTAACACAGGTCTATGGCTACACCTTC.

This clonotype was counted only a few times. The chain has TRBV20-1 and TRBJ2-7, with 11 nucleotides matching TRBD2. The V gene's germline CDR1 is DFQATT and CDR2 SNEGSKA (reference sequence). Germline trimming cut 1 base from V and 4 bases from J; bases unmatched to any gene: 3. This CDR3 has 14 amino acids. CDR3 nucleotides: TGCAGTGCTAGAGGACTAGCGGGGAGATACGAGCAGTACTTC. As protein: CSARGLAGRYEQYF.

In its sample, this clonotype was seen a few times. A much larger clone sits a single nucleotide away, making a read error possible. This chain joins TRBV5-1 and TRBJ2-1; D is uncertain. TRBJ2-7 matches the DNA end more closely, so the J call is doubtful. The germline CDR1 and CDR2 sequences are SGHRS and YFSETQ. The CDR3 is 16 amino acids. CDR3 nucleotide sequence: TGCGCCAGCAGCTTGAATCCCGGGCACTCCTACAATGAGCAGTACTTC. It yields the protein CASSLNPGHSYNEQYF.

This clonotype was observed a few times. V gene TRBV5-1 combines with J gene TRBJ2-7, with D unclear. V lost 2 bases and J 3 bases, leaving 9 bases between the germline ends. Germline V gives CDR1 SGHRS, CDR2 YFSETQ. The CDR3 length is 13 residues. This CDR3 is CASSFGDFYEQYF. Written as DNA, the CDR3 is TGCGCCAGCAGCTTCGGCGATTTCTACGAGCAGTACTTC.

This clonotype has a handful of counts. Just one base apart from a much larger clone, this may be a read error. The rearrangement uses TRBV6-6 and TRBJ2-3, with D possibly matching TRBD2 (6 bases). Per germline, CDR1 MNHNY and CDR2 SVGAGI (reference sequence). This CDR3 is 12 amino acids long. V dropped 11 bases and J dropped 6 bases, with 15 bases sitting between them. The CDR3 coding sequence is TGTGCCTTCGGGAGTAGTCGTGATACGCAGTATTTT. Translating it yields CAFGSSRDTQYF.

The chain uses TRBV5-1 and TRBJ2-7, with D possibly being TRBD1 (6 bases). The V gene's germline CDR1 is SGHRS and CDR2 YFSETQ. The CDR3 is 13 amino acids. Between the trimmed V and J ends, which lost 6 bases and 2 bases, there was a span of 12 bases. As DNA, the CDR3 is TGCGCCAGCACCATCGGGACACCCTACGAGCAGTACTTC. This encodes CASTIGTPYEQYF.

This clonotype has at least ten counts. In DNA form, the CDR3 reads TGCGCCAGCAGCCAAGTTACGTTTGGCAATGAGCAGTTCTTC. Protein product: CASSQVTFGNEQFF. This chain links TRBV4-3 with TRBJ2-1; no clear D gene. This CDR3 has 14 residues. V lost 1 base and J 6 bases, leaving 10 bases between the germline ends. The germline CDR1 and CDR2 sequences are LGHNA and YSLEER.

The chain links TRBV5-1 to TRBJ1-2; 8 nucleotides line up with TRBD1. With 4 bases clipped from V and 2 bases from J, the junction kept 7 bases outside the gene matches. The CDR3 contains 15 residues. Germline lookup yields CDR1 SGHRS and CDR2 YFSETQ. The DNA for the CDR3 is TGCGCCAGCAGCCTGGTGGACAGGGCCAACTATGGCTACACCTTC. As protein: CASSLVDRANYGYTF.

This clonotype turned up a few times. This chain links TRBV2 with TRBJ2-1; D may be TRBD1 or TRBD2 (5 bases each). Germline lookup yields CDR1 SNHLY and CDR2 FYNNEI. The CDR3 is 14 residues long. V lost 5 bases, J lost 5 bases, and 13 bases lay in between. The CDR3 DNA is TGTGCCAGCAGTAACCGGGACCGGAACAATGAGCAGTTCTTC. Amino acid sequence: CASSNRDRNNEQFF.

This chain links TRBV7-2 with TRBJ1-5; 9 nucleotides agree with TRBD1. V was clipped by 1 base and J by 1 base; unmatched bases: 2. Germline V gene data show CDR1 as SGHTA and CDR2 as FQGNSA. The CDR3 runs to 16 residues. The CDR3 loop is CASSLGTGESNQPQHF. The DNA of the CDR3 is TGTGCCAGCAGCTTAGGGACAGGGGAGAGCAATCAGCCCCAGCATTTT.